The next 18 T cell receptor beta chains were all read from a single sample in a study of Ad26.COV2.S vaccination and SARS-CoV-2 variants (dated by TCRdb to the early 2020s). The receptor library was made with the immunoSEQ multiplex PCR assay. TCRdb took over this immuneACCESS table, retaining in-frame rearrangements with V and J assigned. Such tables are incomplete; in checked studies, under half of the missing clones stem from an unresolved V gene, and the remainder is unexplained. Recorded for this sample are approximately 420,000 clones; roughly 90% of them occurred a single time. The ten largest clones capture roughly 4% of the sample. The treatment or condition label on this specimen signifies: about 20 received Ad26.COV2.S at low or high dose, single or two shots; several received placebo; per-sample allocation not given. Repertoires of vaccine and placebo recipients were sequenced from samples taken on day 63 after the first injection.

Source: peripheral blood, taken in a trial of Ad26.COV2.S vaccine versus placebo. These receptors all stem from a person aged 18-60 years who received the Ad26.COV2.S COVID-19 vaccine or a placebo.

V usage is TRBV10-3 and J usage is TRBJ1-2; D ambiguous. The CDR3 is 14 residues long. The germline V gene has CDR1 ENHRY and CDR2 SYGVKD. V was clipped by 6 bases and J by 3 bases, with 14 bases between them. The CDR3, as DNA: TGTGCCATCAGCAACCTACTATCGGACTATGGCTACACCTTC. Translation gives CAISNLLSDYGYTF.

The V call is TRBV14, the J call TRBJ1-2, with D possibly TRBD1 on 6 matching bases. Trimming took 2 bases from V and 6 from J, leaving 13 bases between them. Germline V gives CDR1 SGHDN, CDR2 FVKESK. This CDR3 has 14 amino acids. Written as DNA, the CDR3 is TGTGCCAGCAGCCAAACTCTACAGGGAGATGGCTACACCTTC. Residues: CASSQTLQGDGYTF. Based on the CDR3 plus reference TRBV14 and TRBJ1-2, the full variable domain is EAGVTQFPSHSVIEKGQTVTLRCDPISGHDNLYWYRRVMGKEIKFLLHFVKESKQDESGMPNNRFLAERTGGTYSTLKVQPAELEDSGVYFCASSQTLQGDGYTFGSGTRLTVV.

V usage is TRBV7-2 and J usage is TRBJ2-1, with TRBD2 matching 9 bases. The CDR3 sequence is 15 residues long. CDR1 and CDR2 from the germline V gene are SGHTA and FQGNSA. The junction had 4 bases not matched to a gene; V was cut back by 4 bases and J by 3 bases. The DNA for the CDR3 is TGTGCCAGCAGCTCTAGCGGGGTTAGCTACAATGAGCAGTTCTTC. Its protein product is CASSSSGVSYNEQFF.

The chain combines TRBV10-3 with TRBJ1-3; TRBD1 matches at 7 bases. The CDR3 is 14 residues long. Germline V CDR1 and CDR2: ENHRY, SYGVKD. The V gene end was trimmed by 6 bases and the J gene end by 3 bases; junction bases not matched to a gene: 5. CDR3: CAIREGGFGNTIYF. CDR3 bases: TGTGCCATCAGGGAAGGGGGCTTTGGAAACACCATATATTTT.

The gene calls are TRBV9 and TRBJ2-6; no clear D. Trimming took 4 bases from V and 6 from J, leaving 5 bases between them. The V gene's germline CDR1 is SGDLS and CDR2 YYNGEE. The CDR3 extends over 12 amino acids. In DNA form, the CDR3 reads TGTGCCAGCAGCCGTTCGGCCAACGTCCTGACTTTC. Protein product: CASSRSANVLTF.

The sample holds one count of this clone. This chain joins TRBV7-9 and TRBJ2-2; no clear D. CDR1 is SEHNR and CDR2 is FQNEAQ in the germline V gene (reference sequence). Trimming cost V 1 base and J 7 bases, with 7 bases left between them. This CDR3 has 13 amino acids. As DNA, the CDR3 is TGTGCCAGCAGCTTAGAAGTGGACGGGGAGCTGTTTTTT. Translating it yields CASSLEVDGELFF. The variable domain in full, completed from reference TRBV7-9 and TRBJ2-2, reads DTGVSQNPRHKITKRGQNVTFRCDPISEHNRLYWYRQTLGQGPEFLTYFQNEAQLEKSRLLSDRFSAERPKGSFSTLEIQRTEQGDSAMYLCASSLEVDGELFFGEGSRLTVL.

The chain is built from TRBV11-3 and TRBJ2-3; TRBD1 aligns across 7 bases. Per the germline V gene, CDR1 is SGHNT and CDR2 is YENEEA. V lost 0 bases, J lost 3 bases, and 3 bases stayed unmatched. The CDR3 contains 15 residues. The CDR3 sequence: CASSLEGRGTDTQYF. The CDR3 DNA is TGTGCCAGCAGCTTAGAGGGCAGGGGGACAGATACGCAGTATTTT.

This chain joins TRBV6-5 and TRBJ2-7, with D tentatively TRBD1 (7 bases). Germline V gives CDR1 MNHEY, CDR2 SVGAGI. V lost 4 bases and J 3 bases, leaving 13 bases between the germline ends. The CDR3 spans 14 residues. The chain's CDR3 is CASSSTGRIYEQYF. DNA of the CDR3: TGTGCCAGCAGTTCGACAGGGAGGATCTACGAGCAGTACTTC.

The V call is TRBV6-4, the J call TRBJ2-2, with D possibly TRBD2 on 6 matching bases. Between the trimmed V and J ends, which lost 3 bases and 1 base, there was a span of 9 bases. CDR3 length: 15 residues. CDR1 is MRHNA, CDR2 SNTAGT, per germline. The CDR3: CASSEMGGNTGELFF. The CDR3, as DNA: TGTGCCAGCAGTGAAATGGGGGGGAACACCGGGGAGCTGTTTTTT.

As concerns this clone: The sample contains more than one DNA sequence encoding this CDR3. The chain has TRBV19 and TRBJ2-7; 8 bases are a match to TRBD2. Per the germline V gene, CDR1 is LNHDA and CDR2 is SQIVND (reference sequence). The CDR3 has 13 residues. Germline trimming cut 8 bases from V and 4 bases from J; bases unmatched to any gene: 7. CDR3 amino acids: CASRDGGAYEQYF. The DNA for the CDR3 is TGTGCCAGTCGGGACGGGGGGGCTTACGAGCAGTACTTC.

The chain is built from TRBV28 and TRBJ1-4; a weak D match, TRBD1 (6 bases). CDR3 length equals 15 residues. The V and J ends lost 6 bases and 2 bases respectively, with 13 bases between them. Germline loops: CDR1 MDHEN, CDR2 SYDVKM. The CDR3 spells CASRGAGSTNEKLFF. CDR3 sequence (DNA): TGTGCCAGCAGGGGGGCTGGGTCGACTAATGAAAAACTGTTTTTT. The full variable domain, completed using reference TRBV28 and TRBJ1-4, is DVKVTQSSRYLVKRTGEKVFLECVQDMDHENMFWYRQDPGLGLRLIYFSYDVKMKEKGDIPEGYSVSREKKERFSLILESASTNQTSMYLCASRGAGSTNEKLFFGSGTQLSVL.

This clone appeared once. The CDR3 sequence: CATSDSVSAYEQYF. CDR3 sequence (DNA): TGTGCCACCAGTGATTCGGTCTCTGCCTACGAGCAGTACTTC. The chain combines TRBV24-1 with TRBJ2-7; D gene ambiguous. The ends were cut back, 2 bases at V and 2 bases at J, with 9 bases in the middle. CDR3 length: 14 residues. Per the germline V gene, CDR1 is KGHDR and CDR2 is SFDVKD.

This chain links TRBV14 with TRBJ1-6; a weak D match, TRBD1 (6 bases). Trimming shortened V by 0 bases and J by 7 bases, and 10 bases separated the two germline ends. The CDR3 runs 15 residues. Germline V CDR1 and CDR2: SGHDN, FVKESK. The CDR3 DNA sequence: TGTGCCAGCAGCCAAGACAGGGGAGGAAATTCACCCCTCCACTTT. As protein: CASSQDRGGNSPLHF.

CDR3 residues: CASSSGRGSSEAFF. In nucleotides, the CDR3 is TGTGCCAGCAGCTCGGGGAGGGGGAGCTCTGAAGCTTTCTTT. J is TRBJ1-1 and V is TRBV13; TRBD1 might be the D (6 bases). The CDR3 is made up of 14 amino acids. Germline V lookup: CDR1 PRHDT, CDR2 FYEKMQ (reference sequence). Trimming pared 4 bases from V and 6 bases from J, leaving 15 bases between.

CDR3 region: CASSLGFRDGTDTQYF. CDR3 bases: TGTGCCAGCAGCTTAGGTTTCAGGGATGGGACAGATACGCAGTATTTT. The chain has TRBV7-2 and TRBJ2-3, with D tentatively TRBD1 (5 bases). CDR1 is SGHTA, CDR2 FQGNSA, per germline. The CDR3 runs to 16 residues. The V and J ends lost 1 base and 3 bases respectively, with 14 bases between them.

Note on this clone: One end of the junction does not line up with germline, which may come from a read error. Written as DNA, the CDR3 is TGTGCCAGCAGCTTTGGGGGTAGGAACGCCGGGGAGCTGTTTTTT. It yields the protein CASSFGGRNAGELFF. The V gene is TRBV7-3, the J gene TRBJ2-2, with D perhaps being TRBD1 or TRBD2 (5 bases each). The CDR3 loop spans 15 amino acids. The germline gives CDR1 SGHTA, CDR2 FQGTGA. The full variable domain, its missing parts supplied by reference TRBV7-3 and TRBJ2-2, is GAGVSQTPSNKVTEKGKYVELRCDPISGHTALYWYRQSLGQGPEFLIYFQGTGAADDSGLPNDRFFAVRPEGSVSTLKIQRTERGDSAVYLCASSFGGRNAGELFFGEGSRLTVL.

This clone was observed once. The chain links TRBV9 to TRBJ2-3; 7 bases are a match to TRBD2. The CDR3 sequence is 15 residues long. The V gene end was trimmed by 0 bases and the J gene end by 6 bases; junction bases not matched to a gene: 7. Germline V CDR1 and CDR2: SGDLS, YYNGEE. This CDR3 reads CASSVAGGTWDTQYF. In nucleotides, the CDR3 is TGTGCCAGCAGCGTAGCGGGAGGAACTTGGGATACGCAGTATTTT. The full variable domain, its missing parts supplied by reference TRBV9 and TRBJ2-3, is DSGVTQTPKHLITATGQRVTLRCSPRSGDLSVYWYQQSLDQGLQFLIQYYNGEERAKGNILERFSAQQFPDLHSELNLSSLELGDSALYFCASSVAGGTWDTQYFGPGTRLTVL.

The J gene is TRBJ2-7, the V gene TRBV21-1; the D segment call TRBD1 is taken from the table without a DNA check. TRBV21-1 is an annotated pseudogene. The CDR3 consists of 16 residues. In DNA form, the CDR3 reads TGTGCCAGCAGCAGGGACAGGGGGCTTAGCACCTACGAGCAGTACTTC. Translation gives CASSRDRGLSTYEQYF.